The 20 T cell receptor beta chains below all came from one sample that was sequenced in a study of cytomegalovirus exposure and HLA in healthy donors listed by TCRdb under 2017. The library was produced with the immunoSEQ multiplex PCR assay. For the multiplex PCR, a mixture combining 60 forward primers for TCR Vbeta segments and 13 reverse primers for TCR Jbeta segments was used. TCRdb limited this immuneACCESS table to in-frame rearrangements with V and J called. A share of clones is missing; checked studies link under half to unresolved V genes, and the rest is unexplained. This sample comprises about 93,000 clones, nearly 80% of them detected only once. In total, the top ten clones hold approximately 3% of the sample. The specimen sequenced was PBMCs. All receptors come from a woman in her forties in good health and CMV-seronegative.

Only a few counts were recorded for this clone. This chain joins TRBV6-1 and TRBJ2-6; D possibly corresponds to TRBD2 (7 bases). Germline values: CDR1 MNHNS, CDR2 SASEGT. With 2 bases removed from V and 4 bases from J, the gap between germline ends came to 12 bases. This CDR3 is 16 amino acids long. This CDR3 is CASSEWGGLGANVLTF. The CDR3 DNA reads TGTGCCAGCAGTGAATGGGGGGGCTTGGGGGCCAACGTCCTGACTTTC.

The rearrangement uses TRBV28 and TRBJ1-2, with D possibly being TRBD1 (6 bases). CDR1 and CDR2 (germline): MDHEN, SYDVKM. The CDR3 runs 14 residues. Trimming removed 7 bases from V and 0 bases from J, with 12 bases in between. This CDR3 reads CASKGEGTNYGYTF. As DNA, the CDR3 is TGTGCCAGCAAGGGGGAGGGGACTAACTATGGCTACACCTTC.

This chain links TRBV6-5 with TRBJ2-1; 10 bases line up with TRBD2. Germline assignment: CDR1 MNHEY and CDR2 SVGAGI. Germline trimming cut 3 bases from V and 7 bases from J; bases unmatched to any gene: 9. There are 16 residues in the CDR3. The DNA of the CDR3 is TGTGCCAGCAGTTATAGAGCGGGAGGGCCGGGTAATGAGCAGTTCTTC. Protein product: CASSYRAGGPGNEQFF.

This chain joins TRBV2 and TRBJ2-7, with 8 bases that match TRBD1. The trim removed 7 bases at V and 0 bases at J, leaving 11 bases unmatched. CDR3 length: 16 amino acids. Per germline, CDR1 SNHLY and CDR2 FYNNEI. The CDR3 DNA follows: TGTGCCAGCACCCCGTGGGGGGACAGGAGCTCCTACGAGCAGTACTTC. Protein: CASTPWGDRSSYEQYF.

The V and J genes are TRBV19 and TRBJ1-1; possibly TRBD1 for D (5 bases). Germline V CDR1 and CDR2: LNHDA, SQIVND (reference sequence). The CDR3 is 13 residues long. Trimming took 7 bases from V and 5 from J, leaving 14 bases between them. The CDR3 nucleotides read TGTGCCAGTAACCCGCAGGGTGGAACTGAAGCTTTCTTT. Translated: CASNPQGGTEAFF.

The J gene is TRBJ2-7, the V gene TRBV27; 11 bases line up with TRBD2. Germline lookup yields CDR1 MNHEY and CDR2 SMNVEV (reference sequence). The CDR3 runs 15 residues. V lost 2 bases to trimming and J lost 6 bases; unmatched junction nucleotides: 6. The CDR3 DNA follows: TGTGCCAGCAGTTTAGGAACTAGCGGGAGCACCGAGCAGTACTTC. It specifies CASSLGTSGSTEQYF.

The CDR3 nucleotides read TGCGCCAGCAGCCGGGGGGCCTCTGGAAACACCATATATTTT. This sequence encodes CASSRGASGNTIYF. The chain links TRBV5-1 to TRBJ1-3, with D perhaps TRBD1 (6 bases). Germline values: CDR1 SGHRS, CDR2 YFSETQ. CDR3 size: 14 residues. V was pared by 4 bases and J by 0 bases, with 8 bases between.

The CDR3, as DNA: TGTGCCAGCAGCTTTGGGGGGGTCAGAAGGAGCTCCTACGAGCAGTACTTC. Translated: CASSFGGVRRSSYEQYF. The rearrangement links TRBV11-1 to TRBJ2-7, with 7 bases fitting TRBD2. Trimming took 3 bases from V and 0 from J; bases not matched to a gene: 11. The CDR3 contains 17 residues. The germline V gene has CDR1 SGHAT and CDR2 FQDESV (reference sequence).

The rearrangement uses TRBV4-1 and TRBJ2-3; 13 bases are a match to TRBD2. Germline lookup yields CDR1 MGHRA and CDR2 YSYEKL. The V and J ends lost 5 bases and 3 bases, in that order; junction bases with no gene match: 17. The CDR3 is made up of 20 amino acids. CDR3 sequence: CASSSRGQLAGGPETDTQYF. CDR3 nucleotides: TGCGCCAGCAGCTCTCGGGGTCAACTAGCGGGAGGGCCCGAGACAGATACGCAGTATTTT.

The V and J genes are TRBV7-3 and TRBJ1-1; D may be TRBD1 (6 bases). Trimming took off 5 bases at V and 0 bases at J, with 13 bases between the two ends. Germline loops: CDR1 SGHTA, CDR2 FQGTGA. This CDR3 is 15 amino acids long. CDR3 sequence reads: CASSPGDRMNTEAFF. The CDR3 DNA sequence: TGTGCCAGCAGCCCAGGGGATAGGATGAACACTGAAGCTTTCTTT.

The chain is built from TRBV14 and TRBJ2-3; D perhaps matches TRBD2 (5 bases). The germline V gene encodes CDR1 SGHDN and CDR2 FVKESK. V dropped 7 bases and J dropped 3 bases, with 11 bases sitting between them. The CDR3 covers 13 residues. CDR3 sequence reads: CASNVEGTDTQYF. The DNA for the CDR3 is TGTGCCAGCAACGTTGAGGGAACAGATACGCAGTATTTT.

This sequence joins TRBV5-6 and TRBJ2-7; the D gene is possibly TRBD1 (6 bases). V dropped 2 bases and J dropped 4 bases, with 10 bases sitting between them. The CDR3 totals 13 residues. Germline V gene lookup returns CDR1 SGHDT and CDR2 YYEEEE. The CDR3: CASSFRDTYEQYV. CDR3 in DNA: TGTGCCAGCAGCTTCCGGGACACGTACGAGCAGTACGTC.

This clone was seen at least ten times. The chain joins TRBV11-3 to TRBJ2-2, with D possibly matching TRBD2 (5 bases). The CDR3 spans 13 residues. Germline V gives CDR1 SGHNT, CDR2 YENEEA. The ends were cut back, 2 bases at V and 6 bases at J, with 7 bases in the middle. The CDR3 protein is CASSLRDPGELFF. The CDR3 region has the DNA TGTGCCAGCAGCTTACGGGATCCCGGGGAGCTGTTTTTT.

The V call is TRBV6-6, the J call TRBJ1-1, with TRBD1 identical over 8 bases. Germline V gene lookup returns CDR1 MNHNY and CDR2 SVGAGI (reference sequence). The junction had 5 bases not matched to a gene; V was cut back by 4 bases and J by 7 bases. The CDR3 totals 13 residues. The CDR3 here is CASSSLGQGEAFF. The CDR3 DNA is TGTGCCAGCAGTTCACTCGGACAGGGTGAAGCTTTCTTT.

The V gene is TRBV6-1, the J gene TRBJ2-5; D is uncertain. The DNA end is more similar to TRBJ2-7, so the J call may be wrong. This CDR3 contains 14 residues. CDR1 is MNHNS and CDR2 is SASEGT in the germline V gene. CDR3: CASRAPTYSYEQYF. The CDR3, as DNA: TGTGCCAGCAGAGCACCTACCTACTCCTACGAGCAGTACTTC.

The V gene is TRBV6-6, the J gene TRBJ1-5; D remains ambiguous. The germline V and J ends were trimmed by 4 bases and 3 bases, with 10 bases remaining between them. Germline lookup yields CDR1 MNHNY and CDR2 SVGAGI (reference sequence). This CDR3 is built from 14 residues. The CDR3 DNA is TGTGCCAGCAGTTCCGATCTAATCAATCAGCCCCAGCATTTT. Its protein is CASSSDLINQPQHF.

This chain links TRBV18 with TRBJ2-7; 8 bases line up with TRBD2. The CDR3 has 15 residues. V shed 0 bases, J shed 6 bases, and the junction held 7 bases outside the gene matches. The germline gives CDR1 KGHSH, CDR2 LQKENI. CDR3 nucleotide sequence: TGTGCCAGCTCACCACCTGCTAGCCTAGCGGGCGAGCAGTACTTC. Encoded protein: CASSPPASLAGEQYF.

This chain joins TRBV5-1 and TRBJ2-2; possible D gene TRBD1, 6 bases. The V end was cut by 4 bases, the J end by 7 bases, with 17 bases between. The CDR3 length is 15 residues. The germline gives CDR1 SGHRS, CDR2 YFSETQ. The CDR3 sequence is CASSVSRGTDGELFF. CDR3 bases: TGCGCCAGCAGCGTCTCGAGGGGGACGGACGGGGAGCTGTTTTTT.

The rearrangement links TRBV6-5 to TRBJ2-3, with D maybe TRBD2 (6 bases). There are 15 residues in the CDR3. From germline, CDR1 is MNHEY and CDR2 SVGAGI. The germline V and J ends were trimmed by 5 bases and 2 bases, with 14 bases remaining between them. The CDR3, as DNA: TGTGCCAGCAGTCTGGGAGGCAGTCCCACAGATACGCAGTATTTT. Protein sequence: CASSLGGSPTDTQYF.

The chain joins TRBV7-9 to TRBJ2-7; TRBD1 aligns across 7 bases. V gave up 5 bases and J gave up 5 bases; unmatched junction bases: 6. Germline V lookup: CDR1 SEHNR, CDR2 FQNEAQ (reference sequence). The CDR3 runs to 13 residues. CDR3 sequence reads: CASSPRGQDEQYF. The CDR3 region has the DNA TGTGCCAGCAGCCCCCGTGGACAGGACGAGCAGTACTTC.